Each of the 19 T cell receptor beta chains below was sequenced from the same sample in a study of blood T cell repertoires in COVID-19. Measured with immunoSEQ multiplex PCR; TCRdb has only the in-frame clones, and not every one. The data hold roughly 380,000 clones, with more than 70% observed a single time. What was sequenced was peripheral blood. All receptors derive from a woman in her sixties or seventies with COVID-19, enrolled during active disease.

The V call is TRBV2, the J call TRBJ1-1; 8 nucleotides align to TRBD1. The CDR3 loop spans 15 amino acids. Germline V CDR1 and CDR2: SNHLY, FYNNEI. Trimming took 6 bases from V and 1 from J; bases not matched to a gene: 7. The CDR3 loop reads CASRSQGAANTEAFF. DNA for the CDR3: TGTGCCAGCAGGTCGCAGGGGGCGGCGAACACTGAAGCTTTCTTT.

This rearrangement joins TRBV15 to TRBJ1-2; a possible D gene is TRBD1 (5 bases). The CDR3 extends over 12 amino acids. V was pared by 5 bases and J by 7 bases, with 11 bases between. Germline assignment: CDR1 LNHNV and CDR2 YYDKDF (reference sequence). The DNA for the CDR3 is TGTGCCACCAGCTACGGAGGGGTTGGCTACACCTTC. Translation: CATSYGGVGYTF.

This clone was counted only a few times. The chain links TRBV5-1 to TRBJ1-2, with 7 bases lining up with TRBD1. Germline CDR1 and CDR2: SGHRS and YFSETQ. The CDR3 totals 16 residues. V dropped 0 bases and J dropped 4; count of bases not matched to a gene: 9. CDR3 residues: CASSLVRQGGIYGYTF. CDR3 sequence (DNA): TGCGCCAGCAGCTTGGTGAGACAGGGTGGGATCTATGGCTACACCTTC.

The CDR3 spells CASSLNIPTGELFF. The CDR3 nucleotides are TGTGCCAGCAGCCTAAACATACCAACCGGGGAGCTGTTTTTT. The rearrangement joins TRBV16 to TRBJ2-2; D gene unclear. The germline V gene encodes CDR1 KGHSY and CDR2 FQNENV. The CDR3 runs 14 residues. V lost 4 bases and J 5 bases, leaving 11 bases between the germline ends.

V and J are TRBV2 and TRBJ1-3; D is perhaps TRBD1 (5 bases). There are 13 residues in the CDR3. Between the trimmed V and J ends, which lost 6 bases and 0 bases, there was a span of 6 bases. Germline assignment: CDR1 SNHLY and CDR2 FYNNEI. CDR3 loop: CASRTDSGNTIYF. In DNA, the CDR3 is TGTGCCAGCAGGACAGACTCTGGAAACACCATATATTTT.

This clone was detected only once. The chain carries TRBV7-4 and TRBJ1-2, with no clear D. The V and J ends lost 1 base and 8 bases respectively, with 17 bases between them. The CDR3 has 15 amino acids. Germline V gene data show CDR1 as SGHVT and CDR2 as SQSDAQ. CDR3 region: CASSLESNGRCGYTF. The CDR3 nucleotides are TGTGCCAGCAGCTTAGAAAGCAACGGCAGGTGCGGCTACACCTTC.

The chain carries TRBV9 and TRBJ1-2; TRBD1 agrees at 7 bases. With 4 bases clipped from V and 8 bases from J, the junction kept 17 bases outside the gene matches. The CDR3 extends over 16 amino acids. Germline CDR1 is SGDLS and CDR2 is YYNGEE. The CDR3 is CASSPRDSGPLGGYTF. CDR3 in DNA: TGTGCCAGCAGCCCCAGGGACAGTGGCCCCTTAGGGGGCTACACCTTC.

The CDR3 DNA sequence: TGTGCCAGCAGCTTAAGTTATCAGGGGCAAGTATATGGCTACACCTTC. As protein: CASSLSYQGQVYGYTF. The chain couples TRBV7-3 to TRBJ1-2; D perhaps matches TRBD1 (6 bases). Germline V gene data show CDR1 as SGHTA and CDR2 as FQGTGA. The CDR3 totals 16 residues. V was trimmed by 1 base and J by 5 bases, leaving 17 bases between them.

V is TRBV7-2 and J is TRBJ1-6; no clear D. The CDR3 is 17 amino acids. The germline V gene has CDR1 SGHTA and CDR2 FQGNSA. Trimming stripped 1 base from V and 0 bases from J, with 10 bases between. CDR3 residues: CASSLVPASSYNSPLHF. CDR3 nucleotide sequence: TGTGCCAGCAGCTTAGTCCCCGCGAGCTCCTATAATTCACCCCTCCACTTT.

The CDR3 protein is CASSLYLTGVTGELFF. The CDR3 nucleotides read TGTGCCAGCAGCTTATATCTGACAGGGGTCACCGGGGAGCTGTTTTTT. The chain recombines TRBV7-9 with TRBJ2-2, with 8 positions matching TRBD1. This CDR3 is built from 16 residues. V was clipped by 2 bases and J by 4 bases; unmatched bases: 6. In germline, CDR1 is SEHNR, CDR2 FQNEAQ (reference sequence). Variable domain in full (rest from reference TRBV7-9 and TRBJ2-2): DTGVSQNPRHKITKRGQNVTFRCDPISEHNRLYWYRQTLGQGPEFLTYFQNEAQLEKSRLLSDRFSAERPKGSFSTLEIQRTEQGDSAMYLCASSLYLTGVTGELFFGEGSRLTVL.

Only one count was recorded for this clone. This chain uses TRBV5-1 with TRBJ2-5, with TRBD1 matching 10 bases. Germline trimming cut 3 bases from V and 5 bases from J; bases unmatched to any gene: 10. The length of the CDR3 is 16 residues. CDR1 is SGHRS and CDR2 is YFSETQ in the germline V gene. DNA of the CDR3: TGCGCCAGCAGCTATAGCCCGGGGACAGGGGACGAGACCCAGTACTTC. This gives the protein CASSYSPGTGDETQYF.

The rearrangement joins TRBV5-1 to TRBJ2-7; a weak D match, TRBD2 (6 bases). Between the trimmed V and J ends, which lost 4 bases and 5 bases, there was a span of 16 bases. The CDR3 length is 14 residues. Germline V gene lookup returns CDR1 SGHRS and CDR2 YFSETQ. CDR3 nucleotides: TGCGCCAGCAGCCCATGGCAGGGACTCAACGAGCAGTACTTC. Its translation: CASSPWQGLNEQYF.

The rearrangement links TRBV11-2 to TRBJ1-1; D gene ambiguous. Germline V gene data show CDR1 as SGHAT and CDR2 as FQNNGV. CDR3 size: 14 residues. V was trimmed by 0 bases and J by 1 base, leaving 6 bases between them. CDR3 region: CASSLETWNTEAFF. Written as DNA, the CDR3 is TGTGCCAGCAGCTTAGAGACATGGAACACTGAAGCTTTCTTT. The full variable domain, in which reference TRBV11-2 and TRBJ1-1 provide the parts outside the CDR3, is EAGVAQSPRYKIIEKRQSVAFWCNPISGHATLYWYQQILGQGPKLLIQFQNNGVVDDSQLPKDRFSAERLKGVDSTLKIQPAKLEDSAVYLCASSLETWNTEAFFGQGTRLTVV.

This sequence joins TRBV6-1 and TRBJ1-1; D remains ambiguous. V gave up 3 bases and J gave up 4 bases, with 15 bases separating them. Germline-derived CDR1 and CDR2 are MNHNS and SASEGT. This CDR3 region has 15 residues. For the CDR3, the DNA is TGTGCCAGCAGTGATCCAGATATGGTCACCACTGAAGCTTTCTTT. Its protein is CASSDPDMVTTEAFF.

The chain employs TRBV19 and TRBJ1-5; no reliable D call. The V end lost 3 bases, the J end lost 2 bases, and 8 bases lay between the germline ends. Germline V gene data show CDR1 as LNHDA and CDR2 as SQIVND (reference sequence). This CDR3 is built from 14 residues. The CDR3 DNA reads TGTGCCAGTAGTATGACAAATCGCAATCAGCCCCAGCATTTT. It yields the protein CASSMTNRNQPQHF.

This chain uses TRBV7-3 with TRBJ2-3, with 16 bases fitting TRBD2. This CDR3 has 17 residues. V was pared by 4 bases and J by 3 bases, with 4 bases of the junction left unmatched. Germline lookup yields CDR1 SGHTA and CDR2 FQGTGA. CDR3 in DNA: TGTGCCAGCAGCTGGGGACTAGCGGGGGGGCCTACAGATACGCAGTATTTT. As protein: CASSWGLAGGPTDTQYF.

DNA for the CDR3: TGTGCCAGCAGGTTGCGGGGGGTGGAGAGCTCTGGAAACACCATATATTTT. Amino acid sequence: CASRLRGVESSGNTIYF. This chain joins TRBV5-6 and TRBJ1-3, with TRBD1 as a possible D gene (5 bases). Germline V gives CDR1 SGHDT, CDR2 YYEEEE. The V and J ends lost 5 bases and 0 bases respectively, with 18 bases between them. There are 17 residues in the CDR3.

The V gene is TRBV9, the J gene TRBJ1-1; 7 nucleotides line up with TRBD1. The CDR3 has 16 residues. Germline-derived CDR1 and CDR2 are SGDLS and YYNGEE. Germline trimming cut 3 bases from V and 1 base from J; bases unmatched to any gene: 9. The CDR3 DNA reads TGTGCCAGCAGCGCGTATACCACAGGGGCGAACACTGAAGCTTTCTTT. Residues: CASSAYTTGANTEAFF.

The CDR3 sequence is CAISESGTGGRKTQYF. CDR3 nucleotides: TGTGCCATCAGTGAGTCCGGGACAGGGGGCCGAAAGACCCAGTACTTC. The chain carries TRBV10-3 and TRBJ2-5; 12 nucleotides align to TRBD1. The V gene's germline CDR1 is ENHRY and CDR2 SYGVKD. The trim removed 0 bases at V and 6 bases at J, leaving 5 bases unmatched. CDR3 length: 16 amino acids.